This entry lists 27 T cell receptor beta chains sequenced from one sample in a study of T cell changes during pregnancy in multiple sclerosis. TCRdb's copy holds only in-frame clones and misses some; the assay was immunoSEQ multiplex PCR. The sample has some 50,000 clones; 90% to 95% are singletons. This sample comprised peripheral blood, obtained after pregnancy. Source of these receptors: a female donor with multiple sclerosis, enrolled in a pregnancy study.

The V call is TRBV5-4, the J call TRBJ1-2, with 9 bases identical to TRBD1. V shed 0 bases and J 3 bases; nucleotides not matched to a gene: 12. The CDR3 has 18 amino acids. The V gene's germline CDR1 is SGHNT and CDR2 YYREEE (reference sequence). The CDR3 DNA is TGTGCCAGCAGCTTGGGGTGGGACAGGGCCCCCCCCCACTATGGCTACACCTTC. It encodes CASSLGWDRAPPHYGYTF.

CDR3 protein: CASSSRTSYGDTQYF. In nucleotides, the CDR3 is TGTGCCAGCAGTTCCCGGACTAGCTATGGAGATACGCAGTATTTT. The V call is TRBV6-5, the J call TRBJ2-3, with 8 bases matching TRBD2. Unmatched junction bases numbered 8, after V lost 4 bases and J lost 5 bases. The CDR3 spans 15 residues. CDR1 MNHEY and CDR2 SVGAGI come from the germline V gene.

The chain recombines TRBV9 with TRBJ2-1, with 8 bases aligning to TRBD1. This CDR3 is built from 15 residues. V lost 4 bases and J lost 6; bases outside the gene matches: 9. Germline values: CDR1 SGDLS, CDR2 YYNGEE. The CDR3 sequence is CASSLGQGTGNEQFF. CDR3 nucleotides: TGTGCCAGCAGCCTTGGACAGGGTACCGGCAATGAGCAGTTCTTC.

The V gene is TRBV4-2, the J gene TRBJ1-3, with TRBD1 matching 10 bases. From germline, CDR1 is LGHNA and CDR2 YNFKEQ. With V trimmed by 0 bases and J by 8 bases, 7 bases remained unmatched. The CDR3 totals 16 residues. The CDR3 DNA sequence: TGTGCCAGCAGCCAAGAGCGACAGGGGGCCACTTACACCATATATTTT. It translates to CASSQERQGATYTIYF.

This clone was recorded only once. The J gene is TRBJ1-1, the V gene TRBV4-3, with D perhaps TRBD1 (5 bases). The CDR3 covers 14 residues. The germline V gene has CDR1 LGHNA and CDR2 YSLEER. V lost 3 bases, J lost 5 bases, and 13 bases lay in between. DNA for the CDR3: TGCGCCAGCAGCCAGAGTCTGAAGGGGACTGAAGCTTTCTTT. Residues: CASSQSLKGTEAFF.

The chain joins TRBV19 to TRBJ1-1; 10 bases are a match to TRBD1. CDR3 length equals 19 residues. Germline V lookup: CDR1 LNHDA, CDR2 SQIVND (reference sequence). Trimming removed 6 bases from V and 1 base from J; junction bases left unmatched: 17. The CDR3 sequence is CASSKSPRDRGMTNTEAFF. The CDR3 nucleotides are TGTGCCAGTAGCAAGTCACCCAGGGACAGGGGTATGACGAACACTGAAGCTTTCTTT. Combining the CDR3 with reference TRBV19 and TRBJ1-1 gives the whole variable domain DGGITQSPKYLFRKEGQNVTLSCEQNLNHDAMYWYRQDPGQGLRLIYYSQIVNDFQKGDIAEGYSVSREKKESFPLTVTSAQKNPTAFYLCASSKSPRDRGMTNTEAFFGQGTRLTVV.

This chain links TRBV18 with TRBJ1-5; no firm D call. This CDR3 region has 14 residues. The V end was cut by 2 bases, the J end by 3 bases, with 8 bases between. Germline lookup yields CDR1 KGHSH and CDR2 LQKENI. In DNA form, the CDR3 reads TGTGCCAGCTCACCAAGAGAACTCAATCAGCCCCAGCATTTT. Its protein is CASSPRELNQPQHF.

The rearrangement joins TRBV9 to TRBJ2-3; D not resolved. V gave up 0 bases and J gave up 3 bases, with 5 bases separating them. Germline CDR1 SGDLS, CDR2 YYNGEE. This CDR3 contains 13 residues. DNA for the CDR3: TGTGCCAGCAGCGTAGAGACAACAGATACGCAGTATTTT. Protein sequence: CASSVETTDTQYF.

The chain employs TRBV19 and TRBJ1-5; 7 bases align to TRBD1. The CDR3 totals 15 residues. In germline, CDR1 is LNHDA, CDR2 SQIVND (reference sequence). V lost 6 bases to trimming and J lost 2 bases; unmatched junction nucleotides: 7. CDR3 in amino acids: CASRLTGEGNQPQHF. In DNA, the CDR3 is TGTGCCAGTAGGCTCACAGGGGAAGGCAATCAGCCCCAGCATTTT.

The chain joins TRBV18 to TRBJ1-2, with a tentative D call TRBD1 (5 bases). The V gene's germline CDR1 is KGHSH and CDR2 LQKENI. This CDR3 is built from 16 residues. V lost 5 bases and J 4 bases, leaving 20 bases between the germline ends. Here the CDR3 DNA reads TGTGCCAGCTCAATTGGACAAGCTGAGCTAGGCTATGGCTACACCTTC. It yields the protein CASSIGQAELGYGYTF.

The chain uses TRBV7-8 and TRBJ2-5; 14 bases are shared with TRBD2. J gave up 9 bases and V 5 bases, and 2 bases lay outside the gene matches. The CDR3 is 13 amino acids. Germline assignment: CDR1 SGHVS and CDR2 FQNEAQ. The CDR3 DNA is TGTGCCAGCAGCCCGACTAGCGGGGGGGCCCAGTACTTC. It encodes CASSPTSGGAQYF.

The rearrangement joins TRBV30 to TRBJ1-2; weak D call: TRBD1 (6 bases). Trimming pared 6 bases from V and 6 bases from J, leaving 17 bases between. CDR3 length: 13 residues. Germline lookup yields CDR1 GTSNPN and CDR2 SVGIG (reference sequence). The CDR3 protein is CACQGRGENGYTF. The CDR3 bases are TGTGCCTGCCAGGGGCGAGGTGAAAATGGCTACACCTTC.

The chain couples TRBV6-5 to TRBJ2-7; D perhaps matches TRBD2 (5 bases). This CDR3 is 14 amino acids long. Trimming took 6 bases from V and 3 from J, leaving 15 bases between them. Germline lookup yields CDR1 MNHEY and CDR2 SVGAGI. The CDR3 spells CASSLRLRDYEQYF. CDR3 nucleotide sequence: TGTGCCAGCAGCCTACGACTACGAGACTACGAGCAGTACTTC.

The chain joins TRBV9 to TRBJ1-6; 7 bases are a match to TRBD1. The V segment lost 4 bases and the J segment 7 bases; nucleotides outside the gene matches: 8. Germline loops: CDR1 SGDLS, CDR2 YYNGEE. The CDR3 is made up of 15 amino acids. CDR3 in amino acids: CASSTGQVYNSPLHF. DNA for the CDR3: TGTGCCAGCAGCACCGGACAGGTGTACAATTCACCCCTCCACTTT.

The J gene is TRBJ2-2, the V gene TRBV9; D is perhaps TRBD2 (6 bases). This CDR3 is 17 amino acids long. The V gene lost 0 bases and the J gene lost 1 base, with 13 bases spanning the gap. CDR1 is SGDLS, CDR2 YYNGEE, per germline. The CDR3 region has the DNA TGTGCCAGCAGCGTAGCTCTCGGGGGTCGGAACACCGGGGAGCTGTTTTTT. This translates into CASSVALGGRNTGELFF.

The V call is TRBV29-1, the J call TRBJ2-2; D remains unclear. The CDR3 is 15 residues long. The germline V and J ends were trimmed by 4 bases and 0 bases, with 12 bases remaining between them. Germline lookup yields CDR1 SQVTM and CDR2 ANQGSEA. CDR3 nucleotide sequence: TGCAGCGTTGCGTGGGCGAACGCGAACACCGGGGAGCTGTTTTTT. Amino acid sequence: CSVAWANANTGELFF.

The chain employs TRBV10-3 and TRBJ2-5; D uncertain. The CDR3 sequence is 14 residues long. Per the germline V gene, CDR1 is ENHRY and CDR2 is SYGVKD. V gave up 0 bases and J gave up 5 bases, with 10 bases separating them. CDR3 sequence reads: CAISESRVSETQYF. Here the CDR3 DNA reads TGTGCCATCAGTGAGTCTCGGGTTTCCGAGACCCAGTACTTC.

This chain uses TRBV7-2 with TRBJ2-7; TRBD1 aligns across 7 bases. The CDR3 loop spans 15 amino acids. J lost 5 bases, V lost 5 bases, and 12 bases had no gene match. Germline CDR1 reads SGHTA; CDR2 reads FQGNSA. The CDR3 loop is CASSILPGQWNEQYF. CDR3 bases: TGTGCCAGCAGCATATTACCGGGACAGTGGAACGAGCAGTACTTC.

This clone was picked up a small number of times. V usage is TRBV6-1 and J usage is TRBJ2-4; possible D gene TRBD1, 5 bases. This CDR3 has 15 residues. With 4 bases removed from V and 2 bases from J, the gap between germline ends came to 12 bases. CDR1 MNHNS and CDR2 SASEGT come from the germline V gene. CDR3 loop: CASSADTGPKNIQYF. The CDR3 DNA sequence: TGTGCCAGCAGTGCAGATACAGGCCCCAAAAACATTCAGTACTTC.

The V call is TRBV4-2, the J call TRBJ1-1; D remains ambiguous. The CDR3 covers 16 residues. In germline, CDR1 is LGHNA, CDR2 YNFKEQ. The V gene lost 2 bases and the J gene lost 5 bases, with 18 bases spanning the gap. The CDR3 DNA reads TGTGCCAGCAGCCAACCTAAGTACGAGGCGGGAACTGAAGCTTTCTTT. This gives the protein CASSQPKYEAGTEAFF.

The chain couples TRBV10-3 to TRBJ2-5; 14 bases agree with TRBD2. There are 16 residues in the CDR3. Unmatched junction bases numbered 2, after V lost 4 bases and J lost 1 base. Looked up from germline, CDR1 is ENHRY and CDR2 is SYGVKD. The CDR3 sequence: CAISGGLAGAQETQYF. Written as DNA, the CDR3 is TGTGCCATCAGTGGGGGACTAGCGGGGGCCCAAGAGACCCAGTACTTC.

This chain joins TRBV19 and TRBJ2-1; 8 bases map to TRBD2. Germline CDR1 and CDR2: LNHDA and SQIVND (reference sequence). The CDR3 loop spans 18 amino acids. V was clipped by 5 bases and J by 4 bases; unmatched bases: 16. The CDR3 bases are TGTGCCAGTAGTCCAGGCCCAGGCGGGACTAGTGGGTACAATGAGCAGTTCTTC. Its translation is CASSPGPGGTSGYNEQFF.

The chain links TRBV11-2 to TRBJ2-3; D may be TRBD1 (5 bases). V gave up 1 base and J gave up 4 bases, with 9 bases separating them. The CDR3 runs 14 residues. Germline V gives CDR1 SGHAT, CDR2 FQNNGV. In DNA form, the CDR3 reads TGTGCCAGCAGCTTAGGGTGGGGCCCAGATACGCAGTATTTT. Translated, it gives CASSLGWGPDTQYF.

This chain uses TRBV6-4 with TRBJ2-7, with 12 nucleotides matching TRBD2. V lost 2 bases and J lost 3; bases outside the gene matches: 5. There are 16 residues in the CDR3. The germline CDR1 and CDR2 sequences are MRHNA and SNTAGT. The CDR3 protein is CASSDPRLAGDYEQYF. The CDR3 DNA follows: TGTGCCAGCAGTGACCCCCGACTAGCGGGGGACTACGAGCAGTACTTC.

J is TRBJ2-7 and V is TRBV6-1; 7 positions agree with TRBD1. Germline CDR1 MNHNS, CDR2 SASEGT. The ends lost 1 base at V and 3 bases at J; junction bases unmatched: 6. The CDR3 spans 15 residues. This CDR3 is CASSEDPGQDYEQYF. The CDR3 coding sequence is TGTGCCAGCAGTGAAGACCCCGGACAGGACTACGAGCAGTACTTC.

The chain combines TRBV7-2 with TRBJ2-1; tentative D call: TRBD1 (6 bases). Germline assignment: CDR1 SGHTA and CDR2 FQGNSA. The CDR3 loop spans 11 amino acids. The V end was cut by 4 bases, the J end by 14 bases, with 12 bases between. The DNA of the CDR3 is TGTGCCAGCAGCTCGGACAGAGTTAAGTTCTTC. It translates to CASSSDRVKFF.

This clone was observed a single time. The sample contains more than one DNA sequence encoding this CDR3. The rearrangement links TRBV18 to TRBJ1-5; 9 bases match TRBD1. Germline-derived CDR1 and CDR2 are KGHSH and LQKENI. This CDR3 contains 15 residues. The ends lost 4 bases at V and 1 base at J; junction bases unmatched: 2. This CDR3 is CASSRGTGSNQPQHF. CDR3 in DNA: TGTGCCAGCTCACGAGGGACAGGGAGCAATCAGCCCCAGCATTTT.